The 29 T cell receptor beta chains presented below share a single source sample, sequenced in a study of T cells after yellow fever vaccination. TCRdb re-called the 5' RACE reads with MiXCR, one entry per CDR3 protein. The repertoire holds roughly 320,000 distinct CDR3 sequences, with about 11% as singletons. Sequenced material: CD4+ T cells sorted from PBMCs, taken 45 days after the yellow fever booster vaccination. Receptor source: a man in his late teens or twenties who received the YFV17D yellow fever vaccine.

The sample holds a few counts of this clonotype. The V call is TRBV6-5, the J call TRBJ2-5, with no clear D. V lost 10 bases and J 2 bases, leaving 11 bases between the germline ends. Per the germline V gene, CDR1 is MNHEY and CDR2 is SVGAGI. The CDR3 covers 12 residues. The CDR3 DNA reads as TGTGCCACATCAGGCATACAAGAGACCCAGTACTTC. Translating it yields CATSGIQETQYF.

This clonotype was seen only a few times. V gene TRBV24-1 combines with J gene TRBJ1-1, with 8 bases aligning to TRBD1. The CDR3 has 14 residues. Unmatched junction bases numbered 6, after V lost 2 bases and J lost 8 bases. The germline gives CDR1 KGHDR, CDR2 SFDVKD. The CDR3 coding sequence is TGTGCCACCAGTGATTCTCCCGGGACAGGAGAAGCTTTCTTT. This codes for CATSDSPGTGEAFF.

The chain is built from TRBV5-4 and TRBJ2-7; TRBD1 agrees at 9 bases. The CDR3 has 14 residues. Trimming took 2 bases from V and 6 from J; bases not matched to a gene: 6. The germline V gene has CDR1 SGHNT and CDR2 YYREEE (reference sequence). The CDR3 DNA follows: TGTGCCAGCAGCTTTCCGGGACAGGGTCTCGAGCAGTACTTC. Amino acid sequence: CASSFPGQGLEQYF.

There are many counts of this clonotype. V gene TRBV20-1 combines with J gene TRBJ2-3; tentative D call: TRBD2 (6 bases). Germline-derived CDR1 and CDR2 are DFQATT and SNEGSKA (reference sequence). Trimming left V 3 bases short and J 0 bases short, with 10 bases between. The CDR3 runs 14 residues. CDR3 coding DNA: TGCAGTGCTAGTAGACGGGGGAGCACAGATACGCAGTATTTT. Protein product: CSASRRGSTDTQYF.

This chain uses TRBV12-3 or TRBV12-4 with TRBJ1-1; 10 bases are shared with TRBD1. V shed 4 bases, J shed 6 bases, and the junction held 5 bases outside the gene matches. The CDR3 spans 14 residues. The CDR3 coding sequence is TGTGCCAGCAGTTCTCGACAGGGGGCCCCTGAAGCTTTCTTT. Protein sequence: CASSSRQGAPEAFF.

The genes are TRBV30 and TRBJ2-1; maybe TRBD1 (6 bases). Per germline, CDR1 GTSNPN and CDR2 SVGIG (reference sequence). The V end lost 2 bases, the J end lost 9 bases, and 11 bases lay between the germline ends. The CDR3 extends over 12 amino acids. CDR3 in DNA: TGTGCCTGGAGTTTACAGGGCATTGAGCAGTTCTTC. Residues: CAWSLQGIEQFF.

This chain links TRBV25-1 with TRBJ1-6; no reliable D call. Germline CDR1 and CDR2: MGHDK and SYGVNS. The V end was cut by 4 bases, the J end by 8 bases, with 9 bases between. This CDR3 spans 13 amino acids. The CDR3 loop is CASSALQDSPLHF. The DNA of the CDR3 is TGTGCCAGCAGTGCCCTACAAGATTCACCCCTCCACTTT.

This clonotype was observed a few times. The chain combines TRBV7-3 with TRBJ1-6; D is possibly TRBD1 (5 bases). The CDR3 is made up of 15 amino acids. Germline assignment: CDR1 SGHTA and CDR2 FQGTGA. Trimming left V 5 bases short and J 7 bases short, with 15 bases between. The CDR3 sequence: CASSLGGFRNSPLHF. CDR3 sequence (DNA): TGTGCCAGCAGCCTCGGGGGTTTTCGGAATTCACCCCTCCACTTT.

The chain joins TRBV18 to TRBJ1-2, with TRBD1 as a possible D gene (5 bases). The length of the CDR3 is 15 residues. Per the germline V gene, CDR1 is KGHSH and CDR2 is LQKENI. V shed 4 bases and J shed 3 bases, with 15 bases lying between them. CDR3 in DNA: TGTGCCAGCTCACTACCGGGACCTTCGGACTATGGCTACACCTTC. It encodes CASSLPGPSDYGYTF.

There are many counts of this clonotype. V gene TRBV9 combines with J gene TRBJ2-3; the match to TRBD2 covers 7 bases. Germline V lookup: CDR1 SGDLS, CDR2 YYNGEE. CDR3 length: 14 amino acids. Trimming cost V 3 bases and J 3 bases; bases outside gene matches: 4. The CDR3, as DNA: TGTGCCAGCAGCGCAGCGGGATCTACAGATACGCAGTATTTT. Encoded protein: CASSAAGSTDTQYF. Full variable domain (remainder filled in from reference TRBV9 and TRBJ2-3): DSGVTQTPKHLITATGQRVTLRCSPRSGDLSVYWYQQSLDQGLQFLIQYYNGEERAKGNILERFSAQQFPDLHSELNLSSLELGDSALYFCASSAAGSTDTQYFGPGTRLTVL.

This clonotype was counted a few times. The rearrangement uses TRBV4-3 and TRBJ1-1; perhaps TRBD1 as D (5 bases). The germline gives CDR1 LGHNA, CDR2 YSLEER. The CDR3 covers 19 residues. Deletions cut 0 bases from V and 5 bases from J, with 25 bases between. The CDR3 protein is CASSQDLRRTPGMGTEAFF. The CDR3 DNA reads as TGCGCCAGCAGCCAAGATCTTAGGCGGACCCCAGGGATGGGGACTGAAGCTTTCTTT.

This clonotype was detected ten times or more. Relative to the germline gene, one junction end is altered; a read error may explain this. The V and J genes are TRBV5-1 and TRBJ2-5; 12 bases are shared with TRBD2. The CDR3 has 15 residues. Germline lookup yields CDR1 SGHRS and CDR2 YFSETQ. CDR3 sequence reads: CASSLTSGGQETQYF. As DNA, the CDR3 is TGTGCCAGCAGCCTGACTAGCGGGGGTCAAGAGACCCAGTACTTC.

This clonotype was observed a few times. The V and J genes are TRBV20-1 and TRBJ2-1; 7 bases are a match to TRBD2. After removal of 2 bases from V and 0 bases from J, the junction contained 1 base not matched to a gene. CDR1 is DFQATT and CDR2 is SNEGSKA in the germline V gene (reference sequence). The CDR3 sequence is 14 residues long. The CDR3 nucleotides are TGCAGTGCTAGACCGGGGGGCTCCTACAATGAGCAGTTCTTC. It is translated as CSARPGGSYNEQFF.

This clonotype came up a few times. The rearrangement uses TRBV29-1 and TRBJ1-5; 10 nucleotides agree with TRBD1. CDR3 size: 13 residues. V was clipped by 7 bases and J by 5 bases; unmatched bases: 5. CDR1 SQVTM and CDR2 ANQGSEA come from the germline V gene. CDR3 region: CSAATGGHQPQHF. Written as DNA, the CDR3 is TGCAGCGCGGCGACAGGGGGCCATCAGCCCCAGCATTTT.

The rearrangement links TRBV6-1 to TRBJ2-7; perhaps TRBD2 as D (5 bases). The V and J ends lost 6 bases and 0 bases respectively, with 12 bases between them. The CDR3 runs to 14 residues. Per germline, CDR1 MNHNS and CDR2 SASEGT. CDR3 in amino acids: CASRGGGSSYEQYF. For the CDR3, the DNA is TGTGCCAGCAGAGGAGGCGGAAGCTCCTACGAGCAGTACTTC.

J is TRBJ1-1 and V is TRBV6-5; the D is unclear. The V gene lost 0 bases and the J gene lost 10 bases, with 12 bases spanning the gap. The CDR3 loop spans 13 amino acids. CDR1 is MNHEY and CDR2 is SVGAGI in the germline V gene. The CDR3 sequence is CASSYSGVVAAFF. As DNA, the CDR3 is TGTGCCAGCAGTTACTCCGGGGTTGTGGCAGCTTTCTTT.

The chain links TRBV21-1 to TRBJ2-1; the D call of TRBD2 is as the table states it, not checked on the DNA. TRBV21-1 is given as a pseudogene. The CDR3 is 18 residues long. Here the CDR3 DNA reads TGTGCCAGCAGCAAAAGGGAAGGGCTAGCGGGGAGTCAAAATGAGCAGTTCTTC. This codes for CASSKREGLAGSQNEQFF.

This clonotype was seen a few times. The chain joins TRBV5-6 to TRBJ2-1; 7 nucleotides agree with TRBD1. The ends lost 6 bases at V and 7 bases at J; junction bases unmatched: 16. This CDR3 has 16 residues. Germline V lookup: CDR1 SGHDT, CDR2 YYEEEE. The CDR3 region has the DNA TGTGCCAGCACCGTTTTGATGGGGACAGCCCGAAATGAGCAGTTCTTC. This codes for CASTVLMGTARNEQFF.

Details on this clonotype: A much larger clone is a single base away; this may be a read error. The chain links TRBV4-3 to TRBJ2-2, with D possibly being TRBD2 (6 bases). V was cut by 0 bases and J by 6 bases, with 8 bases left in between. The CDR3 extends over 14 amino acids. In germline, CDR1 is LGHNA, CDR2 YSLEER. CDR3 in DNA: TGCGCCAGCAGCCAAGACGGAGGGGCCGGGGAGCTGTTTTTT. It specifies CASSQDGGAGELFF.

The gene calls are TRBV4-3 and TRBJ1-2, with 8 nucleotides matching TRBD1. Trimming cost V 1 base and J 7 bases; bases outside gene matches: 8. The CDR3 spans 15 residues. Germline CDR1 and CDR2: LGHNA and YSLEER. In nucleotides, the CDR3 is TGCGCCAGCAGCCAAGTGTTGCAGGGGGCGGGTGGCTACACCTTC. Its protein is CASSQVLQGAGGYTF.

This chain uses TRBV11-3 with TRBJ2-3; TRBD2 aligns across 9 bases. Germline trimming cut 1 base from V and 0 bases from J; bases unmatched to any gene: 8. Germline lookup yields CDR1 SGHNT and CDR2 YENEEA. The CDR3 is made up of 18 amino acids. The CDR3 region is CASSLVGLAGSSTDTQYF. CDR3 bases: TGTGCCAGCAGCTTAGTGGGGCTAGCGGGATCTAGCACAGATACGCAGTATTTT.

This clonotype was picked up many times. This sequence joins TRBV5-1 and TRBJ1-1, with 9 bases fitting TRBD1. Germline trimming cut 0 bases from V and 4 bases from J; bases unmatched to any gene: 7. The germline CDR1 and CDR2 sequences are SGHRS and YFSETQ. There are 16 residues in the CDR3. CDR3 nucleotides: TGCGCCAGCAGCTTGGAACAGGGGGCGTCAGGCACTGAAGCTTTCTTT. It encodes CASSLEQGASGTEAFF. The full variable domain, completed using reference TRBV5-1 and TRBJ1-1, is KAGVTQTPRYLIKTRGQQVTLSCSPISGHRSVSWYQQTPGQGLQFLFEYFSETQRNKGNFPGRFSGRQFSNSRSEMNVSTLELGDSALYLCASSLEQGASGTEAFFGQGTRLTVV.

A few counts support this clonotype. The chain recombines TRBV20-1 with TRBJ1-4, with a possible D match to TRBD1 (6 bases). The CDR3 totals 15 residues. Trimming pared 6 bases from V and 7 bases from J, leaving 21 bases between. Germline V CDR1 and CDR2: DFQATT, SNEGSKA (reference sequence). Here the CDR3 DNA reads TGCAGTGCCGGGATTTTCAGGGGCTTAATTGAAAAACTGTTTTTT. It yields the protein CSAGIFRGLIEKLFF.

In this sample, this clonotype turned up many times. J is TRBJ2-4 and V is TRBV5-5, with 7 bases aligning to TRBD1. Germline-derived CDR1 and CDR2 are SGHKS and YYEKEE (reference sequence). This CDR3 region has 15 residues. The ends lost 3 bases at V and 7 bases at J; junction bases unmatched: 10. CDR3 region: CASSWAGGGLNIQYF. Here the CDR3 DNA reads TGTGCCAGCAGCTGGGCAGGGGGTGGACTGAACATTCAGTACTTC.

This clonotype was picked up a small number of times. The CDR3 DNA sequence: TGTGCCAGCAGTATCTACCAGACTAGCGGGGTTAACACCGGGGAGCTGTTTTTT. Its translation is CASSIYQTSGVNTGELFF. This chain connects TRBV27 to TRBJ2-2; 11 bases are shared with TRBD2. The CDR3 length is 18 residues. Germline V lookup: CDR1 MNHEY, CDR2 SMNVEV (reference sequence). V was pared by 5 bases and J by 2 bases, with 10 bases of the junction left unmatched.

This chain connects TRBV12-3 or TRBV12-4 to TRBJ1-1; the match to TRBD1 covers 8 bases. V was clipped by 7 bases and J by 1 base; unmatched bases: 2. The CDR3 is made up of 13 amino acids. CDR3 sequence (DNA): TGTGCCAGCATCGGGACAGGGAACACTGAAGCTTTCTTT. This encodes CASIGTGNTEAFF.

V and J are TRBV7-3 and TRBJ2-3; D is uncertain. Trimming cost V 5 bases and J 1 base, with 4 bases left between them. CDR3 length: 12 residues. Germline V CDR1 and CDR2: SGHTA, FQGTGA. CDR3 residues: CASSEGTDTQYF. CDR3 nucleotide sequence: TGTGCCAGCAGCGAGGGCACAGATACGCAGTATTTT.

This clonotype was picked up a small number of times. This chain connects TRBV5-1 to TRBJ2-1; TRBD1 agrees at 7 bases. This CDR3 region has 15 residues. Germline V lookup: CDR1 SGHRS, CDR2 YFSETQ. The trim removed 0 bases at V and 4 bases at J, leaving 4 bases unmatched. CDR3 sequence reads: CASSLAGQLYNEQFF. CDR3 DNA sequence: TGCGCCAGCAGCTTGGCGGGACAGCTTTACAATGAGCAGTTCTTC.

V usage is TRBV7-2 and J usage is TRBJ2-5, with 8 bases lining up with TRBD2. The CDR3 loop spans 16 amino acids. Germline lookup yields CDR1 SGHTA and CDR2 FQGNSA. J was trimmed by 4 bases and V by 5 bases; bases with no gene match: 12. The CDR3 DNA reads as TGTGCCAGCAGCATAAACCGAGCGGGGGAAGGAGAGACCCAGTACTTC. Translated, it gives CASSINRAGEGETQYF.